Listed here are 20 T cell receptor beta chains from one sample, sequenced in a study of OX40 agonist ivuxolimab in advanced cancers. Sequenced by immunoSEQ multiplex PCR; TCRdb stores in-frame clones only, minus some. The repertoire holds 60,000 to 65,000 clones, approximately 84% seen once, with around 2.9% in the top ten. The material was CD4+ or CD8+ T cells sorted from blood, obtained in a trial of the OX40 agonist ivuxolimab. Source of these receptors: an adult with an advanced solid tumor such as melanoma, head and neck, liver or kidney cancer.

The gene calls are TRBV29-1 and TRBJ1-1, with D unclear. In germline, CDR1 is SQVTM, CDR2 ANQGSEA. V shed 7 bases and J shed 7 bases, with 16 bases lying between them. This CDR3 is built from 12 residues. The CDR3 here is CSAKDGRNEAFF. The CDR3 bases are TGCAGCGCCAAAGACGGACGAAATGAAGCTTTCTTT.

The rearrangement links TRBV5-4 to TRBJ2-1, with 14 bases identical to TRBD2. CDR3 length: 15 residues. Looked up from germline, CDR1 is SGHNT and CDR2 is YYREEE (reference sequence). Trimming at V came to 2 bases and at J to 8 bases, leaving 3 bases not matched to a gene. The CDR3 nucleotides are TGTGCCAGCAGCTTCGGGACTAGCGGGAGAGATGAGCAGTTCTTC. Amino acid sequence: CASSFGTSGRDEQFF.

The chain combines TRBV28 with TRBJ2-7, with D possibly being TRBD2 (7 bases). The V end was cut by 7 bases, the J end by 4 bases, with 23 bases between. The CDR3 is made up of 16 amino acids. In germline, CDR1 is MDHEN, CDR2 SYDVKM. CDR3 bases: TGTGCCAGCACTTTGGAGGGGGGGTGGGCTCCTTACGAGCAGTACTTC. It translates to CASTLEGGWAPYEQYF.

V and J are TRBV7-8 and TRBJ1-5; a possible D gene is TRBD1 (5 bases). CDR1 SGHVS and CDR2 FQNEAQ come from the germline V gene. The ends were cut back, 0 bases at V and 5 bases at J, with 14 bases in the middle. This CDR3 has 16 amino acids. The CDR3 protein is CASSLAWARGDQPQHF. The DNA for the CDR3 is TGTGCCAGCAGCTTAGCGTGGGCGCGGGGGGATCAGCCCCAGCATTTT.

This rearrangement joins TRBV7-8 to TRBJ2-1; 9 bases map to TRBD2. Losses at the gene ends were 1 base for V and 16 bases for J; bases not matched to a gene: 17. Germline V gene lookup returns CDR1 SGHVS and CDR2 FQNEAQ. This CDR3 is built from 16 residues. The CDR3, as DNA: TGTGCCAGCAGCTTAGTGCCTAGCGGGGAGGAGGCACGCGGATTCTTC. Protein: CASSLVPSGEEARGFF. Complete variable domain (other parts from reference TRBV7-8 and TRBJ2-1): GAGVSQSPRYKVAKRGQDVALRCDPISGHVSLFWYQQALGQGPEFLTYFQNEAQLDKSGLPSDRFFAERPEGSVSTLKIQRTQQEDSAVYLCASSLVPSGEEARGFFGPGTRLTVL.

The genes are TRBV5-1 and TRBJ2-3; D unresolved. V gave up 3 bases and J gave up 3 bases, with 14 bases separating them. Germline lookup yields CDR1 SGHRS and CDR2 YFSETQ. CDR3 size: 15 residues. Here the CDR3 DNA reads TGCGCCAGCAGCTCCCAATATGGTACGACAGATACGCAGTATTTT. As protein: CASSSQYGTTDTQYF.

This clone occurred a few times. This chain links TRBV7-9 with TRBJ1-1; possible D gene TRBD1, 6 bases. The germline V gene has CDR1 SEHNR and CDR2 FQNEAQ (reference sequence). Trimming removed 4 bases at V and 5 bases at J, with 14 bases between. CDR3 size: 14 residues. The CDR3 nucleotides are TGTGCCAGCAGCTCCAACAGGGAGGAGACTGAAGCTTTCTTT. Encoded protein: CASSSNREETEAFF.

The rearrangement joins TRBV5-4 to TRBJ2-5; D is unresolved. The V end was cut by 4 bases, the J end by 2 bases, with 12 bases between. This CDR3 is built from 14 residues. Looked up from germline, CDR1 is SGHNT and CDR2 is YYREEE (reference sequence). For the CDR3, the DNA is TGTGCCAGCAGCCAGCTGACAACTCAAGAGACCCAGTACTTC. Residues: CASSQLTTQETQYF.

DNA for the CDR3: TGTGCCAGCAGCGTAGTGGCTCCCGATACGCAGTATTTT. Its translation: CASSVVAPDTQYF. The chain employs TRBV9 and TRBJ2-3; D remains ambiguous. CDR1 is SGDLS and CDR2 is YYNGEE in the germline V gene. The CDR3 loop spans 13 amino acids. The V gene lost 0 bases and the J gene lost 6 bases, with 8 bases spanning the gap.

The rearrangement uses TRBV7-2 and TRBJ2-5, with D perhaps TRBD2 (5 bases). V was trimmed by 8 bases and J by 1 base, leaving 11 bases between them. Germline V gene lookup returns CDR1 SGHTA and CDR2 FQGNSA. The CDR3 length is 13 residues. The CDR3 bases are TGTGCCAGCGAAAGCGGCCTCCAAGAGACCCAGTACTTC. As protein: CASESGLQETQYF.

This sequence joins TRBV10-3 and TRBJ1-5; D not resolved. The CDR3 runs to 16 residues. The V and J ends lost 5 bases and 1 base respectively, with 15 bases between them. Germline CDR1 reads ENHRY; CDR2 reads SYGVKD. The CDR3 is CAISLGDPRSNQPQHF. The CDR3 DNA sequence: TGTGCCATCAGTCTTGGAGACCCTAGGAGCAATCAGCCCCAGCATTTT.

CDR3 sequence reads: CASSVATSGGLETQYF. The CDR3 DNA sequence: TGTGCCAGCAGCGTAGCTACTAGCGGGGGGTTGGAGACCCAGTACTTC. The chain has TRBV9 and TRBJ2-5, with 12 bases lining up with TRBD2. The CDR3 runs 16 residues. Trimming at V came to 0 bases and at J to 5 bases, leaving 5 bases not matched to a gene. Germline V gene sequence: CDR1 SGDLS, CDR2 YYNGEE.

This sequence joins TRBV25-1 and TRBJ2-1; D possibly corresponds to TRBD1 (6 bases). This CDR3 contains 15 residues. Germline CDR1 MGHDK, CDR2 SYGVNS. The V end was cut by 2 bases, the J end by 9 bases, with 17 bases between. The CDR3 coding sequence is TGTGCCAGCAGTGAACGCTGGGAGTCAGGGGTTGAGCAGTTCTTC. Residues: CASSERWESGVEQFF. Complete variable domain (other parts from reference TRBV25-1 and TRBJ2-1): EADIYQTPRYLVIGTGKKITLECSQTMGHDKMYWYQQDPGMELHLIHYSYGVNSTEKGDLSSESTVSRIRTEHFPLTLESARPSHTSQYLCASSERWESGVEQFFGPGTRLTVL.

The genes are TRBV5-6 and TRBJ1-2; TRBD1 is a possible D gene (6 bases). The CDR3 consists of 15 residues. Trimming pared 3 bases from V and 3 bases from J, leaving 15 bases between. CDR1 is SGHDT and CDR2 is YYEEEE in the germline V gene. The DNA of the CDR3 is TGTGCCAGCAGCTCGTCGGGGGCTATATACTATGGCTACACCTTC. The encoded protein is CASSSSGAIYYGYTF.

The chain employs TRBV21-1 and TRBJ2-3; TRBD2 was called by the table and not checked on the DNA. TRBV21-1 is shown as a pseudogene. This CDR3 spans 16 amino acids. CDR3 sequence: CASSLSSGGGTDTQYF. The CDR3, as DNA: TGTGCCAGCAGCTTATCTAGCGGGGGAGGCACAGATACGCAGTATTTT.

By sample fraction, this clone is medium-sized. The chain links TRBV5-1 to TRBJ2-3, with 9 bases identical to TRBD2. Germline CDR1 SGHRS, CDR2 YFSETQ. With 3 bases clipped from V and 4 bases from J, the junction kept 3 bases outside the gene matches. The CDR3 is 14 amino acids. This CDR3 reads CASSYGLASDTQYF. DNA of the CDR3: TGCGCCAGCAGCTACGGACTAGCGTCAGATACGCAGTATTTT.

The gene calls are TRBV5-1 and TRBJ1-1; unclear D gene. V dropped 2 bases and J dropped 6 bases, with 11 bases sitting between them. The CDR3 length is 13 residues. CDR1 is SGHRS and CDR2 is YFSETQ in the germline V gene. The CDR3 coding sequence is TGCGCCAGCAGCTTCGTGGGAGCACCTGAAGCTTTCTTT. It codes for CASSFVGAPEAFF.

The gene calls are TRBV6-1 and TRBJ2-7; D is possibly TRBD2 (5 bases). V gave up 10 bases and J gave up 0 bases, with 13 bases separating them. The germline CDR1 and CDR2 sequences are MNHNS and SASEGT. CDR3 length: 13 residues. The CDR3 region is CATTAVLSYEQYF. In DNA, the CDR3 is TGTGCCACTACAGCGGTCCTCTCCTACGAGCAGTACTTC.

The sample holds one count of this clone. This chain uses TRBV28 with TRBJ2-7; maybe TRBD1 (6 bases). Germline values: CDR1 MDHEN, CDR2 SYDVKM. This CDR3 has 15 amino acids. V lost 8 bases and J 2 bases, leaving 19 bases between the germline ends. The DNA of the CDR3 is TGTGCCAGCGGGTCAACAGGGTTACCTACCTACGAGCAGTACTTC. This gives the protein CASGSTGLPTYEQYF.

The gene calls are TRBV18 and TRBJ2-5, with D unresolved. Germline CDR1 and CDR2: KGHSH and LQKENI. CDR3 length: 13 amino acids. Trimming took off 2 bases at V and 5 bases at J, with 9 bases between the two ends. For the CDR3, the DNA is TGTGCCAGCTCACCAAGGGATAGGGAGACCCAGTACTTC. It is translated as CASSPRDRETQYF.